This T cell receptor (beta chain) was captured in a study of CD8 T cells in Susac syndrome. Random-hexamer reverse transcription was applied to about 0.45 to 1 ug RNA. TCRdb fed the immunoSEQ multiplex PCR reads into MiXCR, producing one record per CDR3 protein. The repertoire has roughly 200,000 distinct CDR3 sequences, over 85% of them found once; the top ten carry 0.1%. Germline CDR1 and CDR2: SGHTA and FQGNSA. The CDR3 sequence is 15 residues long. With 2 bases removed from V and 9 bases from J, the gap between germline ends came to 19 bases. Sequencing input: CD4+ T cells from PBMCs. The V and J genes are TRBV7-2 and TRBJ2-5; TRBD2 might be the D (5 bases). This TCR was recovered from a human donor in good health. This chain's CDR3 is CASSLKPGPGVAQYF. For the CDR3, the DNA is TGTGCCAGCAGCTTAAAGCCAGGTCCCGGGGTGGCCCAGTACTTC.